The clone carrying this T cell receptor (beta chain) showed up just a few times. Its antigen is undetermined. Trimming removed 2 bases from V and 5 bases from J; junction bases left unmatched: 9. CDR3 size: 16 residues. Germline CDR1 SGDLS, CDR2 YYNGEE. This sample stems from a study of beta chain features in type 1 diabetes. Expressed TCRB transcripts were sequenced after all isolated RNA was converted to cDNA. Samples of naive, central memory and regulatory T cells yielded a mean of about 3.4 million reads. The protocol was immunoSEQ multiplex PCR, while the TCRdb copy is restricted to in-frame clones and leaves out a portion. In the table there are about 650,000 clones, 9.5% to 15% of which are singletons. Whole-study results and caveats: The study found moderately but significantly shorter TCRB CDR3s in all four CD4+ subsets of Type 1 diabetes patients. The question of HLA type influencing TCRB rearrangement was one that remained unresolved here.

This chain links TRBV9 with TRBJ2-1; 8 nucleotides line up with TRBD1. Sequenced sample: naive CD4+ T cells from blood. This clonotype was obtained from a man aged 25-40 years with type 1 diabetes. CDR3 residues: CASSVTTGASDNEQFF. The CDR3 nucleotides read TGTGCCAGCAGCGTTACGACAGGGGCATCAGACAATGAGCAGTTCTTC.